This T cell receptor beta chain was profiled in a study of CD4+ T cells in melanoma. General study points: A reported correlation linked neoantigen-specific CD4+ T cells to CD8+, macrophage and B cell function. In melanoma, neoantigen-specific CD4+ T cells reportedly differed in differentiation state.

TCRdb's table, derived via immunoSEQ multiplex PCR, lists solely in-frame clones and lacks some. The sample gives about 6,700 clones, approximately 66% of which show up once; over 20% is in the top ten. In germline, CDR1 is MNHEY, CDR2 SVGAGI. The CDR3 runs 15 residues. After removal of 2 bases from V and 4 bases from J, the junction contained 3 bases not matched to a gene. About this clone itself: Its target is not known.

This rearrangement joins TRBV6-5 to TRBJ2-5; 11 bases agree with TRBD2. The receptor was isolated from a human donor with melanoma. The source material was cells from a culture (not recorded whether cultured in vitro). The CDR3 here is CASSYIAGGLETQYF. Written as DNA, the CDR3 is TGTGCCAGCAGTTACATAGCGGGGGGGCTAGAGACCCAGTACTTC.